These 7 T cell receptor beta chains came from one sample sequenced in a study of Graves' ophthalmopathy and Graves' hyperthyroidism. RNA transcripts provided the template for amplifying TCR beta CDR3 regions. RT-PCR with HTBI primers came first, then second-round multiplex PCR. TCRdb passed the multiplex PCR reads through MiXCR, listing each CDR3 protein once. This repertoire shows 500,000 to 600,000 distinct CDR3 sequences, less than 45% found once; its top ten account for about 4%. The source material was peripheral blood or thyroid tissue (not recorded which). The receptors here all came from an adult man with Graves' hyperthyroidism.

This clonotype has more than one count but fewer than ten. This chain links TRBV13 with TRBJ2-7; TRBD1 or TRBD2 may be the D gene (5 bases each). The CDR3 has 15 residues. Trimming pared 2 bases from V and 4 bases from J, leaving 15 bases between. The V gene's germline CDR1 is PRHDT and CDR2 FYEKMQ (reference sequence). In DNA form, the CDR3 reads TGTGCCAGCAGCTTAACGGCAGAGGGGTCATACGAGCAGTACTTC. Its protein is CASSLTAEGSYEQYF.

This chain uses TRBV30 with TRBJ1-1; D is ambiguous. The germline V and J ends were trimmed by 3 bases and 11 bases, with 13 bases remaining between them. The CDR3 runs to 11 residues. CDR1 is GTSNPN and CDR2 is SVGIG in the germline V gene (reference sequence). CDR3 loop: CAWSPLRAAFF. As DNA, the CDR3 is TGTGCCTGGAGCCCCCTGAGAGCCGCTTTCTTT. Drawing the rest from reference TRBV30 and TRBJ1-1, the complete variable domain is SQTIHQWPATLVQPVGSPLSLECTVEGTSNPNLYWYRQAAGRGLQLLFYSVGIGQISSEVPQNLSASRPQDRQFILSSKKLLLSDSGFYLCAWSPLRAAFFGQGTRLTVV.

This clonotype was observed a few times. The rearrangement joins TRBV12-3 or TRBV12-4 to TRBJ1-3; 9 bases line up with TRBD1. There are 19 residues in the CDR3. Trimming cost V 3 bases and J 0 bases; bases outside gene matches: 12. In nucleotides, the CDR3 is TGTGCCAGCAGTTTGTCGGGACAGGGTCTAACGGGCTCTGGAAACACCATATATTTT. Its protein is CASSLSGQGLTGSGNTIYF.

The genes are TRBV29-1 and TRBJ1-2; the D is unclear. Germline V gene lookup returns CDR1 SQVTM and CDR2 ANQGSEA. Trimming shortened V by 3 bases and J by 8 bases, and 10 bases separated the two germline ends. This CDR3 contains 11 residues. The CDR3 DNA follows: TGCAGCGTTGAGGGATCCTACGGCTACACCTTC. It yields the protein CSVEGSYGYTF.

The chain has TRBV14 and TRBJ2-7; 8 bases are shared with TRBD1. Germline loops: CDR1 SGHDN, CDR2 FVKESK. Trimming removed 6 bases from V and 4 bases from J; junction bases left unmatched: 11. This CDR3 is 15 amino acids long. The CDR3 DNA sequence: TGTGCCAGCAGGCGTACCGGGACAGGATCTTACGAGCAGTACTTC. It codes for CASRRTGTGSYEQYF.

The V gene is TRBV28, the J gene TRBJ2-7; D gene unclear. The germline V gene encodes CDR1 MDHEN and CDR2 SYDVKM. Trimming removed 6 bases at V and 6 bases at J, with 12 bases between. The CDR3 is 12 amino acids. The CDR3 reads CASSLTMGEQYF. CDR3 coding DNA: TGTGCCAGCAGCCTGACGATGGGCGAGCAGTACTTC.

Concerning this clonotype itself: A much larger clone differs from this one at a single base, so this may be a read error. The genes are TRBV10-3 and TRBJ2-7, with D uncertain. In germline, CDR1 is ENHRY, CDR2 SYGVKD. The CDR3 has 11 residues. In DNA form, the CDR3 reads TGTGCCAGCAGTGTGAAGGACGAGCAGTACTTC. As protein: CASSVKDEQYF.